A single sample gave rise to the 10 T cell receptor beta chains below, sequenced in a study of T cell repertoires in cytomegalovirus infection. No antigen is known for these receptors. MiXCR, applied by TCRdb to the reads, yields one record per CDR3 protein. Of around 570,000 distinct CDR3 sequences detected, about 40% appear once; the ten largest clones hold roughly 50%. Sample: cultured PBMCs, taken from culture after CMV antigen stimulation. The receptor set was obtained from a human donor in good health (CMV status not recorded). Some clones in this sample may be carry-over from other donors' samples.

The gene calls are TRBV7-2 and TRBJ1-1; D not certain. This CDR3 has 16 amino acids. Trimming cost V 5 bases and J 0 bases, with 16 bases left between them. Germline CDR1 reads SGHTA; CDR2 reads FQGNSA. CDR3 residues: CASSLRMDLMNTEAFF. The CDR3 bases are TGTGCCAGCAGCCTCAGGATGGATCTTATGAACACTGAAGCTTTCTTT.

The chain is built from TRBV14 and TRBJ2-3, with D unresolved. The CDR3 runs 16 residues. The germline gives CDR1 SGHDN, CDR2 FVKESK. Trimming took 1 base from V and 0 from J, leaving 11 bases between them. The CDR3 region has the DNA TGTGCCAGCAGCCAAGGTCGCGGATATAGCACAGATACGCAGTATTTT. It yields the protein CASSQGRGYSTDTQYF.

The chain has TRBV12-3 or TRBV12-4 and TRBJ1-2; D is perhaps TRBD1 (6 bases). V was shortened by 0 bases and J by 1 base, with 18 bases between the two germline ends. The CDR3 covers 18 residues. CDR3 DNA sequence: TGTGCCAGCAGTTTAGCGCGGCAGGGGCTTCTGCTTAACTATGGCTACACCTTC. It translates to CASSLARQGLLLNYGYTF.

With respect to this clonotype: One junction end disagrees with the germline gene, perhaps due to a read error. This chain's CDR3 is CARSYSPRRSYNEQFF. CDR3 nucleotide sequence: TGTGCCCGCAGTTACTCCCCACGGAGGTCCTACAATGAGCAGTTCTTC. This rearrangement joins TRBV6-2 or TRBV6-3 to TRBJ2-1, with a tentative D call TRBD2 (5 bases). This CDR3 is 16 amino acids long. Germline lookup yields CDR1 MNHEY and CDR2 SVGEGT.

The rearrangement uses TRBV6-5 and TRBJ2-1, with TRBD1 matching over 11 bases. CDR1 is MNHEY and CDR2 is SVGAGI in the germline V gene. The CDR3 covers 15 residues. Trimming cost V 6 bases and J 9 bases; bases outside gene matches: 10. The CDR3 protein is CASRPGDRGFGEQFF. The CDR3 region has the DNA TGTGCCAGCAGACCGGGGGACAGGGGGTTTGGTGAGCAGTTCTTC.

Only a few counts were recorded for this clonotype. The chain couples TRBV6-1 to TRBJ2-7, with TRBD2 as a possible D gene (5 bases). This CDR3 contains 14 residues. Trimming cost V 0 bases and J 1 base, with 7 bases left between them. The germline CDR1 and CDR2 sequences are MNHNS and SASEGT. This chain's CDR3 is CASSEALASYEQYF. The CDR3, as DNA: TGTGCCAGCAGTGAAGCTTTAGCGTCCTACGAGCAGTACTTC.

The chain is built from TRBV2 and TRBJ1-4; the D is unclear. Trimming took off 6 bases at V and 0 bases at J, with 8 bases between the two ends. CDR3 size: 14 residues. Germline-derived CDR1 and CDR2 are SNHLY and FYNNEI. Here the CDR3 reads CASSAITTNEKLFF. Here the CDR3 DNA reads TGTGCCAGCAGCGCAATAACAACTAATGAAAAACTGTTTTTT.

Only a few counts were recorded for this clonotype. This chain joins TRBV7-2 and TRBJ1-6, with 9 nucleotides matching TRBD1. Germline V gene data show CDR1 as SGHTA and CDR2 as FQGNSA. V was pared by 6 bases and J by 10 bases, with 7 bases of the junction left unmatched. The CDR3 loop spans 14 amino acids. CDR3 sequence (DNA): TGTGCCAGCAGTTCCGGGACAGGGAGGTCACCCCTCCACTTT. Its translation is CASSSGTGRSPLHF.

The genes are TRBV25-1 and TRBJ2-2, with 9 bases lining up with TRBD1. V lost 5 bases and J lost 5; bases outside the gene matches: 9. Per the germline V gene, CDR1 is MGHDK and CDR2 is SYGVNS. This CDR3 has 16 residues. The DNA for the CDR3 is TGTGCCAGCAGTTATCCCGGGACAGGGAGGACCGGGGAGCTGTTTTTT. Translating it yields CASSYPGTGRTGELFF.

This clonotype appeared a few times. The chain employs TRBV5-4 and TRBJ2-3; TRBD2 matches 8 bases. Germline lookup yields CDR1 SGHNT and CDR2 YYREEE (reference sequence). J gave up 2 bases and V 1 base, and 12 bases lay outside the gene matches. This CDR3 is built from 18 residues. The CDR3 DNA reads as TGTGCCAGCAGCTTGTTCAGCGGGGGAGACGCTTCCACAGATACGCAGTATTTT. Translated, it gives CASSLFSGGDASTDTQYF. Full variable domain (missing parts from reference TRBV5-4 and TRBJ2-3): ETGVTQSPTHLIKTRGQQVTLRCSSQSGHNTVSWYQQALGQGPQFIFQYYREEENGRGNFPPRFSGLQFPNYSSELNVNALELDDSALYLCASSLFSGGDASTDTQYFGPGTRLTVL.